This T cell receptor (beta chain) was sequenced for a study of early T cells in non-severe SARS-CoV-2 infection. This clonotype was seen ten or more times. Molecules of cDNA were individually given unique molecular identifiers that were attached to them. Using its own MiXCR run on the 5' RACE reads, TCRdb lists one record per CDR3 protein. There are 95,000 to 100,000 distinct CDR3 sequences in the sample; 9.5% to 11% occur only once, and roughly 5% lies in the top ten. Germline assignment: CDR1 MNHEY and CDR2 SMNVEV (reference sequence). This CDR3 comprises 13 residues. The V and J ends lost 6 bases and 2 bases respectively, with 9 bases between them.

V is TRBV27 and J is TRBJ2-3; D unresolved. The source material was whole blood. The source of this sequence is an adult who was a healthcare worker with PCR-confirmed SARS-CoV-2 infection or an uninfected control (not recorded which). The CDR3 sequence is CASRPRATDTQYF. CDR3 nucleotide sequence: TGTGCCAGCAGGCCAAGGGCCACAGATACGCAGTATTTT.